Included here is one TCR beta chain sequence, with context. Its antigen is as yet unknown. The sample is drawn from a study of T cell repertoires in cytomegalovirus infection. Study-wide context: Selection of CMV epitopes for the study included recently identified HLA-C-restricted and well-studied HLA-B-restricted ones. An indication of both CMV infection and matching HLA type came from public TCR beta signatures. General study points: Public TCR beta family frequency separated CMV-and-HLA carriers, including in an independent cohort. HLA-C-restricted CMV clonotypes gave the most frequent clonotype in two of eight donors.

TCRdb ran MiXCR on the reads and lists one entry per CDR3 protein. The repertoire holds about 920,000 distinct CDR3 sequences, with under 40% as singletons. This CDR3 is built from 13 residues. Per the germline V gene, CDR1 is SNHLY and CDR2 is FYNNEI. Trimming left V 6 bases short and J 7 bases short, with 14 bases between. The sample consisted of cultured CD8+ T cells from PBMCs, taken from culture after CMV antigen stimulation. This receptor was obtained from a human donor in good health (CMV status not recorded). Some clones in this sample may be carry-over from other donors' samples. This chain links TRBV2 with TRBJ2-3; possibly TRBD1 or TRBD2 for D (5 bases each). The CDR3 sequence is CASRSRGQNTQYF. The CDR3 nucleotides read TGTGCCAGCAGGTCCCGGGGCCAAAATACGCAGTATTTT.